Below are 23 T cell receptor beta chains sequenced from a single sample in a study of T cell responses to AZD1222 COVID-19 vaccine (dated by TCRdb to the early 2020s). According to the study, the label for this sample's time point signals: baseline before first vaccination. Read against the paper, the sample's treatment or condition label means: meningococcal conjugate vaccine given as trial control. Libraries came from the immunoSEQ multiplex PCR assay. TCRdb took over this immuneACCESS table, retaining in-frame rearrangements with V and J assigned. Such tables are incomplete; in checked studies, under half of the missing clones stem from an unresolved V gene, and the remainder is unexplained. This sample lists about 130,000 clones; less than 95% were detected once. Less than 4.5% of the sample is taken by the ten largest. This sample comprised peripheral blood, obtained on day 0 of MenACWY control vaccination. The source of these receptors is an adult in good health.

CDR3 protein: CASSPPGGSHYGYTF. CDR3 in DNA: TGTGCCAGCAGTCCCCCGGGGGGGTCACACTATGGCTACACCTTC. The J gene is TRBJ1-2, the V gene TRBV28; D might be TRBD1 (5 bases). This CDR3 spans 15 amino acids. Deletions cut 5 bases from V and 3 bases from J, with 16 bases between. The V gene's germline CDR1 is MDHEN and CDR2 SYDVKM.

The chain is built from TRBV28 and TRBJ1-1; D gene ambiguous. The CDR3 covers 12 residues. Looked up from germline, CDR1 is MDHEN and CDR2 is SYDVKM. Trimming cost V 2 bases and J 2 bases, with 3 bases left between them. The CDR3 region is CASSLENTEAFF. In nucleotides, the CDR3 is TGTGCCAGCAGTTTAGAAAACACTGAAGCTTTCTTT.

The gene calls are TRBV3-1 (or the pseudogene TRBV3-2) and TRBJ1-2; D possibly corresponds to TRBD1 (6 bases). CDR1 LGHDT and CDR2 YNNKEL come from the germline V gene (reference sequence). V gave up 4 bases and J gave up 8 bases, with 14 bases separating them. This CDR3 is 13 amino acids long. CDR3 nucleotide sequence: TGTGCCAGCAGCCCGTCGGGGGCGGGGGGCTACACCTTC. This encodes CASSPSGAGGYTF.

This clone was seen a handful of times. The V call is TRBV7-2, the J call TRBJ2-1, with 12 bases matching TRBD2. With V trimmed by 5 bases and J by 8 bases, 19 bases remained unmatched. Per germline, CDR1 SGHTA and CDR2 FQGNSA. There are 19 residues in the CDR3. CDR3 region: CASSVRLAGEIYEFDEQFF. The CDR3 nucleotides are TGTGCCAGCAGCGTCAGACTAGCGGGAGAGATTTATGAGTTCGATGAGCAGTTCTTC. Supplemented by reference TRBV7-2 and TRBJ2-1, the full variable domain reads GAGVSQSPSNKVTEKGKDVELRCDPISGHTALYWYRQSLGQGLEFLIYFQGNSAPDKSGLPSDRFSAERTGGSVSTLTIQRTQQEDSAVYLCASSVRLAGEIYEFDEQFFGPGTRLTVL.

V gene TRBV5-1 combines with J gene TRBJ2-5; possible D gene TRBD1, 6 bases. V was trimmed by 0 bases and J by 7 bases, leaving 19 bases between them. Germline V gives CDR1 SGHRS, CDR2 YFSETQ. The CDR3 has 16 residues. The CDR3 spells CASSLDSTGPSGTQYF. Here the CDR3 DNA reads TGCGCCAGCAGCTTGGATTCGACAGGTCCCAGTGGGACCCAGTACTTC.

V and J are TRBV20-1 and TRBJ1-3; D call uncertain. The germline V gene encodes CDR1 DFQATT and CDR2 SNEGSKA (reference sequence). V was trimmed by 3 bases and J by 5 bases, leaving 11 bases between them. There are 13 residues in the CDR3. The CDR3 loop is CSASSGQRNTIYF. The CDR3 nucleotides read TGCAGTGCTAGTAGTGGGCAGAGAAACACCATATATTTT.

The genes are TRBV5-1 and TRBJ1-1, with D unclear. Germline lookup yields CDR1 SGHRS and CDR2 YFSETQ. Trimming pared 4 bases from V and 1 base from J, leaving 8 bases between. The CDR3 loop spans 13 amino acids. This CDR3 reads CASSTDGNTEAFF. The CDR3 coding sequence is TGCGCCAGCAGCACGGACGGGAACACTGAAGCTTTCTTT.

This chain joins TRBV7-8 and TRBJ1-5; 8 bases align to TRBD1. J was trimmed by 5 bases and V by 1 base; bases with no gene match: 7. Germline CDR1 SGHVS, CDR2 FQNEAQ. The CDR3 has 16 amino acids. The CDR3, as DNA: TGTGCCAGCAGCTTAGAAGGGGGGACAGGCTATCAGCCCCAGCATTTT. This translates into CASSLEGGTGYQPQHF.

Only a few counts were recorded for this clone. This chain connects TRBV10-3 to TRBJ2-7; 9 bases line up with TRBD2. Germline V CDR1 and CDR2: ENHRY, SYGVKD. This CDR3 has 14 amino acids. The junction had 9 bases not matched to a gene; V was cut back by 6 bases and J by 6 bases. The CDR3 region is CAIRTAGGPSEQYF. The CDR3 region has the DNA TGTGCCATCAGGACCGCGGGAGGGCCCTCCGAGCAGTACTTC.

The chain recombines TRBV11-1 with TRBJ1-1; the D is unclear. Germline lookup yields CDR1 SGHAT and CDR2 FQDESV (reference sequence). Trimming shortened V by 6 bases and J by 6 bases, and 11 bases separated the two germline ends. This CDR3 has 12 amino acids. The CDR3, as DNA: TGTGCCAGCAGAATTGGCTCCTCTGAAGCTTTCTTT. It codes for CASRIGSSEAFF.

This chain joins TRBV27 and TRBJ1-5; possibly TRBD1 for D (5 bases). This CDR3 is 14 amino acids long. V dropped 5 bases and J dropped 6 bases, with 14 bases sitting between them. Germline V gene sequence: CDR1 MNHEY, CDR2 SMNVEV (reference sequence). The CDR3 coding sequence is TGTGCCAGCAGTGTCACAGGACTGGGTCAGCCCCAGCATTTT. This sequence encodes CASSVTGLGQPQHF.

This clone appeared once. The chain links TRBV7-4 to TRBJ2-7; D might be TRBD1 (5 bases). This CDR3 has 15 residues. The germline V and J ends were trimmed by 2 bases and 3 bases, with 14 bases remaining between them. Germline V gene lookup returns CDR1 SGHVT and CDR2 SQSDAQ. The CDR3 region is CASSLCPDRLYEQYV. The CDR3 nucleotides read TGTGCCAGCAGCTTATGCCCAGACAGACTCTACGAGCAGTACGTC.

CDR3 sequence (DNA): TGTGCCAGCAGTTTATATGCGGGAAACACCATATATTTT. Translated, it gives CASSLYAGNTIYF. The chain is built from TRBV28 and TRBJ1-3; unclear D gene. Trimming pared 1 base from V and 4 bases from J, leaving 5 bases between. Germline values: CDR1 MDHEN, CDR2 SYDVKM. This CDR3 has 13 residues.

The chain employs TRBV6-5 and TRBJ2-7; TRBD2 matches 9 bases. V dropped 5 bases and J dropped 7; count of bases not matched to a gene: 12. This CDR3 spans 15 amino acids. Germline CDR1 reads MNHEY; CDR2 reads SVGAGI. As DNA, the CDR3 is TGTGCCAGCAGTAGAGACGCGGGGGGGCCGGGGGAGCAGTACGTC. Amino acid sequence: CASSRDAGGPGEQYV.

This rearrangement joins TRBV3-1 (or the pseudogene TRBV3-2) to TRBJ2-7; no clear D gene. This CDR3 is built from 13 residues. Germline values: CDR1 LGHDT, CDR2 YNNKEL (reference sequence). V lost 2 bases to trimming and J lost 4 bases, with 9 bases between them. The CDR3 sequence: CASSQPPLYEQYF. CDR3 bases: TGTGCCAGCAGCCAACCACCACTTTACGAGCAGTACTTC.

The genes are TRBV28 and TRBJ1-6; unclear D gene. V was trimmed by 5 bases and J by 10 bases, leaving 12 bases between them. In germline, CDR1 is MDHEN, CDR2 SYDVKM. The length of the CDR3 is 13 residues. The CDR3, as DNA: TGTGCCAGCAGTCTGATGCGGGAGTCACCCCTCCACTTT. Amino acids: CASSLMRESPLHF.

The V gene is TRBV12-3 or TRBV12-4, the J gene TRBJ2-7, with D unresolved. V gave up 3 bases and J gave up 7 bases, with 10 bases separating them. This CDR3 spans 12 amino acids. The CDR3 bases are TGTGCCAGCAGTTTGGGTTTGCCAGAGCAGTACTTC. Its protein product is CASSLGLPEQYF.

This chain uses TRBV5-5 with TRBJ2-2; unclear D gene. Germline CDR1 SGHKS, CDR2 YYEKEE (reference sequence). Deletions cut 4 bases from V and 1 base from J, with 8 bases between. The CDR3 is 14 residues long. CDR3 in DNA: TGTGCCAGCAGCCCGAATTTGAACACCGGGGAGCTGTTTTTT. This gives the protein CASSPNLNTGELFF.

The chain employs TRBV6-9 and TRBJ1-6, with D perhaps matching TRBD1 (5 bases). Trimming pared 11 bases from V and 7 bases from J, leaving 24 bases between. Germline-derived CDR1 and CDR2 are MNHGY and SVAAGI. The length of the CDR3 is 16 residues. In DNA, the CDR3 is TGTGCCTTGTCCCGAGGGGCTGTACTGAAGAATTCACCCCTCCACTTT. Its translation: CALSRGAVLKNSPLHF.

The chain links TRBV27 to TRBJ2-3; 11 nucleotides line up with TRBD2. V lost 3 bases to trimming and J lost 6 bases; unmatched junction nucleotides: 5. The CDR3 runs 15 residues. CDR1 and CDR2 (germline): MNHEY, SMNVEV (reference sequence). The CDR3 coding sequence is TGTGCCAGCAGTTTTAGCGGGGGGGCGATGGATACGCAGTATTTT. Translating gives CASSFSGGAMDTQYF.

This clone came up a few times. The chain combines TRBV5-6 with TRBJ1-3; no definite D call. The V gene lost 4 bases and the J gene lost 0 bases, with 11 bases spanning the gap. Germline V gene sequence: CDR1 SGHDT, CDR2 YYEEEE. CDR3 size: 15 residues. CDR3 in DNA: TGTGCCAGCAGCCTTCTCGGAAGCTCTGGAAACACCATATATTTT. Protein product: CASSLLGSSGNTIYF.

This rearrangement joins TRBV12-3 or TRBV12-4 to TRBJ2-3; 7 nucleotides align to TRBD1. CDR3 length equals 13 residues. V gave up 6 bases and J gave up 3 bases; unmatched junction bases: 3. CDR3 loop: CASRADRTDTQYF. The CDR3 DNA sequence: TGTGCCAGCAGGGCGGACAGGACAGATACGCAGTATTTT.

This clone showed up just once. V usage is TRBV6-2 or TRBV6-3 and J usage is TRBJ2-2, with D possibly being TRBD1 or TRBD2 (6 bases each). V was cut by 2 bases and J by 1 base, with 14 bases left in between. This CDR3 comprises 17 residues. Germline-derived CDR1 and CDR2 are MNHEY and SVGEGT. CDR3 DNA sequence: TGTGCCAGCAGTTACGGGGGGCACGTCTTGAACACCGGGGAGCTGTTTTTT. Amino acids: CASSYGGHVLNTGELFF.